The text below deals with one TCR beta chain. The antigen remains unidentified. With 4 bases removed from V and 2 bases from J, the gap between germline ends came to 14 bases. The germline V gene encodes CDR1 SGHRS and CDR2 YFSETQ. There are 15 residues in the CDR3. This sample is drawn from a study of T cell repertoires in cytomegalovirus infection. General observations from the study: CMV carriers having the relevant HLA were flagged by cumulative public TCR beta family frequency.

TCRdb called the reads again in MiXCR, with one record for every CDR3 protein. This sample has about 770,000 distinct CDR3 sequences, with around 29% found just once. Material: cultured CD8+ T cells from PBMCs, obtained from culture after CMV antigen stimulation. The clonotype was recovered from a human donor in good health (CMV status not recorded). Some clones in this sample may be carry-over from other donors' samples. The chain links TRBV5-1 to TRBJ2-3, with TRBD1 as a possible D gene (5 bases). CDR3 DNA sequence: TGCGCCAGCAGCCTCCTAATGACAGACACAGATACGCAGTATTTT. Translating gives CASSLLMTDTDTQYF.